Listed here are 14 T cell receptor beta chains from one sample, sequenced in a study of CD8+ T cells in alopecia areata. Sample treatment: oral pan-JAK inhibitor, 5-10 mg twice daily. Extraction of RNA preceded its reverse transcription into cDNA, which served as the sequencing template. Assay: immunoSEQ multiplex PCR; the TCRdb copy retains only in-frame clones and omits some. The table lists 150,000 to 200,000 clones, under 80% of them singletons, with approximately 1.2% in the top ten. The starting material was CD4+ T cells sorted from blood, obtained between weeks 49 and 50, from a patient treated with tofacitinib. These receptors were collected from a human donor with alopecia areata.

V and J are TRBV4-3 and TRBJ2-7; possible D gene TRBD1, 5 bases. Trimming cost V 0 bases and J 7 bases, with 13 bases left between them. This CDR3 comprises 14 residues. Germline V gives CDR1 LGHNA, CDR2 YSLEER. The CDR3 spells CASSQEGPVWEQYF. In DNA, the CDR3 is TGCGCCAGCAGCCAAGAGGGGCCAGTGTGGGAGCAGTACTTC.

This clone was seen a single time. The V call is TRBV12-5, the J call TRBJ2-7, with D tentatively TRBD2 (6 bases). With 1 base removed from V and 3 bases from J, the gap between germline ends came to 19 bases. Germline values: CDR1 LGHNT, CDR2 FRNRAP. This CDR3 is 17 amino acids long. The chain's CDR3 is CASGLDTGLPLNYEQYF. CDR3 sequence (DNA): TGTGCTAGTGGTTTGGACACGGGACTCCCGCTGAACTACGAGCAGTACTTC.

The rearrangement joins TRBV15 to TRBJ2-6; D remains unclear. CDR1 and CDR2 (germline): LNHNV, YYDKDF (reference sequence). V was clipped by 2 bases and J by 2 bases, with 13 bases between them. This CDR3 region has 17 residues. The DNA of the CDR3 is TGTGCCACCAGCAGATTGCCGACTGGGACTGGGGCCAACGTCCTGACTTTC. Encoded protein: CATSRLPTGTGANVLTF.

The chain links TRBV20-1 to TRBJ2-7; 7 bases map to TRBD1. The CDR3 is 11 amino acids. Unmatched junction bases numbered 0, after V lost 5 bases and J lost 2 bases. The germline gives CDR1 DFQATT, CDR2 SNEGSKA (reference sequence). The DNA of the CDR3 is TGCAGTGCTGGGACAGCCTACGAGCAGTACTTC. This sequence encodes CSAGTAYEQYF.

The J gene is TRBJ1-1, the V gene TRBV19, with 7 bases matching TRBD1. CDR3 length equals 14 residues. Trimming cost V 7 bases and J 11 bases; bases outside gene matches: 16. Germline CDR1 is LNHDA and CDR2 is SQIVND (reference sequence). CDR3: CASTYIGGLKVAFF. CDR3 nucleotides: TGTGCCAGTACTTATATAGGGGGCTTAAAGGTGGCTTTCTTT.

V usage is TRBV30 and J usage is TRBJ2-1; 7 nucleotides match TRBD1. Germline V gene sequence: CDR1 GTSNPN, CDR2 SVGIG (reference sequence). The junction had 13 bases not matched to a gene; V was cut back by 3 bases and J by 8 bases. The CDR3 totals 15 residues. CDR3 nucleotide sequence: TGTGCCTGGAGCCTCCCGACAGGGATGCATGATGAGCAGTTCTTC. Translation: CAWSLPTGMHDEQFF.

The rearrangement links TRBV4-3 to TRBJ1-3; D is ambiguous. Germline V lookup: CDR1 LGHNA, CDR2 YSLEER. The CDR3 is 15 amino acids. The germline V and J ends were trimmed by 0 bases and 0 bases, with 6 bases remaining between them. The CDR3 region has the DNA TGCGCCAGCAGCCAAGATTTGGGCTCTGGAAACACCATATATTTT. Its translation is CASSQDLGSGNTIYF.

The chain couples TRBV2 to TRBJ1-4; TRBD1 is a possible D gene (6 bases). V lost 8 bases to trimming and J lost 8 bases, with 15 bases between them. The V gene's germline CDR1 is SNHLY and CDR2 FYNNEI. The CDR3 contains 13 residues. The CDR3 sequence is CASRQGLQEKLFF. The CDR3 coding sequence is TGTGCCAGCCGCCAGGGGTTACAGGAAAAACTGTTTTTT.

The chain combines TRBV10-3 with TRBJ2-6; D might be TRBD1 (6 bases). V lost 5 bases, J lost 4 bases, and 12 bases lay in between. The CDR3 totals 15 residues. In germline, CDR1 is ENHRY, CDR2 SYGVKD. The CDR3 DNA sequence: TGTGCCATCAGTTCACAGGGCCCGGGGGCCAACGTCCTGACTTTC. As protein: CAISSQGPGANVLTF.

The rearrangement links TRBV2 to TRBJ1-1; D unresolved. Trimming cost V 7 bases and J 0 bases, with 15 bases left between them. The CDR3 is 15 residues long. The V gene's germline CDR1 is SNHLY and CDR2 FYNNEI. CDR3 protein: CASKNECRMNTEAFF. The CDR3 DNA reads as TGTGCCAGCAAGAACGAATGTCGTATGAACACTGAAGCTTTCTTT. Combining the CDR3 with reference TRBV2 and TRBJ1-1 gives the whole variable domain EPEVTQTPSHQVTQMGQEVILRCVPISNHLYFYWYRQILGQKVEFLVSFYNNEISEKSEIFDDQFSVERPDGSNFTLKIRSTKLEDSAMYFCASKNECRMNTEAFFGQGTRLTVV.

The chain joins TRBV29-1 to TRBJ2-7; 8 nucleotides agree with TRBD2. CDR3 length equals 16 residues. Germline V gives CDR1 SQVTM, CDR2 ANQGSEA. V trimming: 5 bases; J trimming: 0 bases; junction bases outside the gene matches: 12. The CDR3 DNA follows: TGCAGCGTTTCAATCTCGGGAGGGCCGAGCTCCTACGAGCAGTACTTC. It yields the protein CSVSISGGPSSYEQYF.

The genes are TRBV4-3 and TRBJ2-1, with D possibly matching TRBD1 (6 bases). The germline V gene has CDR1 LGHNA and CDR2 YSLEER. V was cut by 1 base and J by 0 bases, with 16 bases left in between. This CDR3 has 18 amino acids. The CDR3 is CASSQAPDSKSSYNEQFF. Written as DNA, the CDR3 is TGCGCCAGCAGCCAAGCCCCGGACAGCAAGAGCTCCTACAATGAGCAGTTCTTC.

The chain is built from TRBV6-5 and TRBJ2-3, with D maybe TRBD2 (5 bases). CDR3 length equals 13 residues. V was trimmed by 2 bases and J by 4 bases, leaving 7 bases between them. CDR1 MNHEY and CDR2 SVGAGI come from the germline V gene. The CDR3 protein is CASSYGRADTQYF. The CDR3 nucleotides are TGTGCCAGCAGTTACGGGCGGGCAGATACGCAGTATTTT.

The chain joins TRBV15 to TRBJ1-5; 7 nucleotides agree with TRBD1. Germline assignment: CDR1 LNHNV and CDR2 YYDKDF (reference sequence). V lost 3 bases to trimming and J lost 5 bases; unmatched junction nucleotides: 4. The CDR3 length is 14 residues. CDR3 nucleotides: TGTGCCACCAGCAGGGGACAGAGAGATCAGCCCCAGCATTTT. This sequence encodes CATSRGQRDQPQHF.